The sequence of this TCR beta chain was determined in a study of molecular identifiers for immune sequencing clone quantification. Broader study findings: Spiked Jurkat TCR RNA equivalent to one cell was reportedly detectable in about a million naive cells.

The germline V gene encodes CDR1 SEHNR and CDR2 FQNEAQ (reference sequence). The CDR3 sequence is 15 residues long. V gave up 3 bases and J gave up 2 bases; unmatched junction bases: 7. A note on this clonotype: Its specificity is unknown.

The sorting of naive CD8 T cells used the CD8+CD4-CCR7+CD45RA+ phenotype. Each CDR3 protein is one row after TCRdb ran MiXCR on the PCR reads. The sample holds 600,000 to 650,000 distinct CDR3 sequences; 20% are singletons and the top ten take about 0.9%. This sequence joins TRBV7-9 and TRBJ2-7; 7 bases fit TRBD1. Sequenced: naive CD8+ T cells from blood, with Jurkat cell RNA spiked in. As to subset: FACS-sorted CD8+CD4-CCR7+CD45RA+ naive T cells. The origin of this receptor is a human donor in good health. Some libraries in this study had Jurkat cell RNA spiked in. CDR3 residues: CASSFTGQETYEQYF. The DNA of the CDR3 is TGTGCCAGCAGCTTTACCGGACAGGAGACCTACGAGCAGTACTTC.